This paragraph covers one T cell receptor (beta chain) sequence. Antigen specificity is unknown. This sample was taken from a study of T cell repertoires in cytomegalovirus infection. Study at large: Epitope selection comprised recently identified HLA-C-restricted CMV epitopes and well-studied HLA-B-restricted CMV epitopes. Through public TCR beta signatures, both CMV infection and matching HLA type were indicated. The study, taken as a whole, reports: There were carriers of CMV plus the relevant HLA, and cumulative public TCR beta family frequency identified them. What dominated the ex vivo response were HLA-C-restricted CMV-specific TCR beta clonotypes.

The CDR3 contains 15 residues. V was shortened by 0 bases and J by 1 base, with 9 bases between the two germline ends. Germline CDR1 LGHNA, CDR2 YSLEER. Via MiXCR, TCRdb re-called the reads, giving one row per CDR3 protein. In the table there are hundreds of thousands of distinct CDR3 sequences, more than 30% of which are singletons. The specimen was cultured PBMCs, collected from culture after CMV antigen stimulation. The chain joins TRBV4-3 to TRBJ1-1; no definite D call. The source of this sequence is a human donor in good health (CMV status not recorded). Some clones in this sample may be carry-over from other donors' samples. The CDR3 spells CASSQDGHTNTEAFF. The CDR3 region has the DNA TGCGCCAGCAGCCAAGACGGGCACACGAACACTGAAGCTTTCTTT.